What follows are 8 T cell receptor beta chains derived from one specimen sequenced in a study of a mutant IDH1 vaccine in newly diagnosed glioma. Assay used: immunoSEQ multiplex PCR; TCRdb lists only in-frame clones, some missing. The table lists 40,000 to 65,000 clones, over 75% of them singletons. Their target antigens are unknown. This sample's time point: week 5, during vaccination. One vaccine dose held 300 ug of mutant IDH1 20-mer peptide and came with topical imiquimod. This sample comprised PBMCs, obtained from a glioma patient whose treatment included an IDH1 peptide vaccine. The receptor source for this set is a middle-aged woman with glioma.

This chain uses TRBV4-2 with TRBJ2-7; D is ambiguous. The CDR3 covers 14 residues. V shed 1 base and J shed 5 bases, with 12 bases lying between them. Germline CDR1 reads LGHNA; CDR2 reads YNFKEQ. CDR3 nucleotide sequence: TGTGCCAGCAGCCAAGGACCCCTAGGTGACGAGCAGTACTTC. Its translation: CASSQGPLGDEQYF.

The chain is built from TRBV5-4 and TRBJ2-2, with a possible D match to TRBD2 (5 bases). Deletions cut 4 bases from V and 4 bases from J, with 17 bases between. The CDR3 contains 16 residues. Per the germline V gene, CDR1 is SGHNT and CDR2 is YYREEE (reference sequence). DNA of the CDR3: TGTGCCAGCAGCGGTTGGGGAGCACGTACCACCGGGGAGCTGTTTTTT. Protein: CASSGWGARTTGELFF.

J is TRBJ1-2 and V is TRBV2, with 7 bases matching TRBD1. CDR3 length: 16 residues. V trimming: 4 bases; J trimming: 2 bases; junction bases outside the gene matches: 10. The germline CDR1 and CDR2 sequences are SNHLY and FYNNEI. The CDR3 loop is CASSGWAGGSNYGYTF. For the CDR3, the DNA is TGTGCCAGCAGTGGGTGGGCAGGGGGATCCAACTATGGCTACACCTTC.

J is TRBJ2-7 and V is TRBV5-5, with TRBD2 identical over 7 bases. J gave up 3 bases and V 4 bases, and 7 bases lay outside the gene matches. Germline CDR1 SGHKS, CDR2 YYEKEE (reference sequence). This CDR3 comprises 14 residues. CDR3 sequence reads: CASSHTRGSYEQYF. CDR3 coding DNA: TGTGCCAGCAGCCACACCCGCGGGAGCTACGAGCAGTACTTC.

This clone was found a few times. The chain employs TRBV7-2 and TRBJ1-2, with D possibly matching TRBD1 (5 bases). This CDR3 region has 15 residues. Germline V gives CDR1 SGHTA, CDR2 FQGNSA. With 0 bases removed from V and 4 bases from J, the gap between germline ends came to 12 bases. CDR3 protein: CASSLAATGFYGYTF. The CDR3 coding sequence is TGTGCCAGCAGCTTAGCCGCTACAGGATTCTATGGCTACACCTTC.

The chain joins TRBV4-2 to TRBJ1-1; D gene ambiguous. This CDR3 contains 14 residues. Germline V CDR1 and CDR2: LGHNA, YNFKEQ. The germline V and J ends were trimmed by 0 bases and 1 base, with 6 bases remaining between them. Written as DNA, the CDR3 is TGTGCCAGCAGCCAAGACCGGGAGAACACTGAAGCTTTCTTT. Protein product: CASSQDRENTEAFF.

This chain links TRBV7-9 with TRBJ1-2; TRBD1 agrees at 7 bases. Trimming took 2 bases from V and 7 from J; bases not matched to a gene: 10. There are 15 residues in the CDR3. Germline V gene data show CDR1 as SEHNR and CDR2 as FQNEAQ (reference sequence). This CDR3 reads CASSLLAGGLGGYTF. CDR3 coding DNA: TGTGCCAGCAGCTTATTGGCAGGGGGTTTGGGTGGCTACACCTTC.

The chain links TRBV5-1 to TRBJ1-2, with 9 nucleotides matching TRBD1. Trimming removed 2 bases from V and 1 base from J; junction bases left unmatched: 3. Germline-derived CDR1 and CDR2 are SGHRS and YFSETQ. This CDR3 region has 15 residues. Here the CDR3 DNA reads TGCGCCAGCAGCTTCGGGACAGGGCTTAACTATGGCTACACCTTC. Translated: CASSFGTGLNYGYTF.